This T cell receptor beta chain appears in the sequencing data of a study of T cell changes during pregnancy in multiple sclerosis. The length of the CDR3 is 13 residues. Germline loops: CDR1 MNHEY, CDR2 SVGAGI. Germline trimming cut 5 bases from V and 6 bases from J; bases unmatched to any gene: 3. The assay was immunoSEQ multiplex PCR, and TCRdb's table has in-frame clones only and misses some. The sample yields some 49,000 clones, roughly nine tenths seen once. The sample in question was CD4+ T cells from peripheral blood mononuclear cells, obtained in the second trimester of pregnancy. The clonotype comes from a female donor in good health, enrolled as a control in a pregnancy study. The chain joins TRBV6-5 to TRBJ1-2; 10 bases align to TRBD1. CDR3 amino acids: CASSGTGVNGYTF. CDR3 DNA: TGTGCCAGCAGTGGGACAGGGGTTAATGGCTACACCTTC.